Given below is one TCR beta chain in context. The antigen remains undetermined. This entry belongs to a study of cytomegalovirus exposure and HLA in healthy donors. Study-level results: Some V segments, including TRBV6-2 and TRBV6-3, were excluded as indistinguishable.

V dropped 1 base and J dropped 0 bases, with 17 bases sitting between them. This CDR3 region has 18 residues. Per the germline V gene, CDR1 is SGHNT and CDR2 is YYREEE (reference sequence). PCR was performed using 60 Vbeta and 13 Jbeta primers. Measured with immunoSEQ multiplex PCR; TCRdb has only the in-frame clones, and not every one. The sample contains about 89,000 clones, less than 85% of which appear only once. The sequence was collected from a male donor in good health and CMV-seronegative. Material: PBMCs. The chain couples TRBV5-4 to TRBJ2-4, with D possibly matching TRBD2 (7 bases). CDR3 amino acids: CASSLWSLRGLAKNIQYF. CDR3 DNA sequence: TGTGCCAGCAGCTTGTGGTCTCTGCGGGGGCTAGCCAAAAACATTCAGTACTTC.